This is a list of T cell receptor beta chains from one sample in a study of blood T cell repertoires in COVID-19. TCRdb's table, derived via immunoSEQ multiplex PCR, lists solely in-frame clones and lacks some. The data hold tens of thousands of clones, with around 80% observed a single time. The material sequenced was peripheral blood. The receptor source for this set is a human donor in a cohort sampled during active COVID-19. Each CDR3 is given with its conserved first and last residue. The order of the fields is CDR3 length, D gene, clone size, J gene, V gene, CDR3 protein, CDR3 DNA. The D gene is left open where the match is weak. Only some rows state a clone size, as once, few, many or a class for expanded clones.

CDR3 length: 14; D gene: NA; clone size: NA; J gene: TRBJ2-7; V gene: TRBV19; CDR3 protein: CASSIRVRSYEQYF; CDR3 DNA: TGTGCCAGTAGTATCCGGGTTAGGTCCTACGAGCAGTACTTC
CDR3 length: 14; D gene: NA; clone size: NA; J gene: TRBJ2-3; V gene: TRBV2; CDR3 protein: CASKAQLRLDTQYF; CDR3 DNA: TGTGCCAGCAAGGCCCAGCTGAGGTTGGATACGCAGTATTTT
CDR3 length: 15; D gene: NA; clone size: NA; J gene: TRBJ1-3; V gene: TRBV5-6; CDR3 protein: CASSALTVPGNTIYF; CDR3 DNA: TGTGCCAGCAGCGCCCTGACAGTTCCTGGAAACACCATATATTTT
CDR3 length: 14; D gene: NA; clone size: NA; J gene: TRBJ2-5; V gene: TRBV5-1; CDR3 protein: CASSLGTVQETQYF; CDR3 DNA: TGCGCCAGCAGCTTGGGGACAGTCCAAGAGACCCAGTACTTC
CDR3 length: 13; D gene: NA; clone size: NA; J gene: TRBJ2-7; V gene: TRBV18; CDR3 protein: CASSPSSSYEQYF; CDR3 DNA: TGTGCCAGCTCACCATCGAGCTCCTACGAGCAGTACTTC
CDR3 length: 13; D gene: NA; clone size: few; J gene: TRBJ1-1; V gene: TRBV5-1; CDR3 protein: CASSSTVNTEAFF; CDR3 DNA: TGCGCCAGCAGCTCCACAGTGAACACTGAAGCTTTCTTT
CDR3 length: 15; D gene: NA; clone size: once; J gene: TRBJ1-4; V gene: TRBV19; CDR3 protein: CASSINLSGDEKLFF; CDR3 DNA: TGTGCCAGTAGTATAAATCTCTCGGGGGATGAAAAACTGTTTTTT
CDR3 length: 15; D gene: NA; clone size: NA; J gene: TRBJ2-7; V gene: TRBV9; CDR3 protein: CASSVAPTGSYEQYF; CDR3 DNA: TGTGCCAGCAGCGTAGCTCCCACAGGCTCCTACGAGCAGTACTTC
CDR3 length: 14; D gene: NA; clone size: NA; J gene: TRBJ1-2; V gene: TRBV6-6; CDR3 protein: CASIYSHSYYGYTF; CDR3 DNA: TGTGCCAGCATCTATTCCCATTCATACTATGGCTACACCTTC
CDR3 length: 13; D gene: NA; clone size: NA; J gene: TRBJ2-7; V gene: TRBV5-1; CDR3 protein: CASSIQGSYEQYF; CDR3 DNA: TGCGCCAGCAGCATCCAGGGATCCTACGAGCAGTACTTC
CDR3 length: 17; D gene: TRBD1; clone size: NA; J gene: TRBJ2-7; V gene: TRBV19; CDR3 protein: CASSIRRQGGNSYEQYF; CDR3 DNA: TGTGCCAGTAGTATACGCCGACAGGGTGGGAACTCCTACGAGCAGTACTTC
CDR3 length: 14; D gene: NA; clone size: once; J gene: TRBJ1-1; V gene: TRBV6-2/TRBV6-3; CDR3 protein: CASSYPQAGTEAFF; CDR3 DNA: TGTGCCAGCAGTTACCCCCAGGCAGGGACTGAAGCTTTCTTT
CDR3 length: 15; D gene: TRBD1; clone size: NA; J gene: TRBJ2-7; V gene: TRBV2; CDR3 protein: CASSGDRGSSYEQYF; CDR3 DNA: TGTGCCAGCAGTGGGGACAGGGGGTCCTCCTACGAGCAGTACTTC
CDR3 length: 17; D gene: TRBD1; clone size: NA; J gene: TRBJ1-2; V gene: TRBV3-1/TRBV3-2; CDR3 protein: CASSQDITTGLGYGYTF; CDR3 DNA: TGTGCCAGCAGCCAAGATATTACGACAGGGCTCGGATATGGCTACACCTTC
CDR3 length: 14; D gene: NA; clone size: NA; J gene: TRBJ1-3; V gene: TRBV5-1; CDR3 protein: CASSSQGYGNTIYF; CDR3 DNA: TGCGCCAGCAGCTCACAGGGATACGGAAACACCATATATTTT
CDR3 length: 15; D gene: NA; clone size: medium-sized; J gene: TRBJ1-2; V gene: TRBV7-9; CDR3 protein: CASSPDGVANYGYTF; CDR3 DNA: TGTGCCAGCAGCCCAGATGGAGTAGCTAACTATGGCTACACCTTC
CDR3 length: 16; D gene: TRBD1; clone size: NA; J gene: TRBJ1-5; V gene: TRBV5-1; CDR3 protein: CASSSGTGIGNQPQHF; CDR3 DNA: TGCGCCAGCAGCTCCGGGACAGGGATTGGCAATCAGCCCCAGCATTTT
CDR3 length: 15; D gene: NA; clone size: NA; J gene: TRBJ2-3; V gene: TRBV11-3; CDR3 protein: CASSLEGGDTDTQYF; CDR3 DNA: TGTGCCAGCAGCTTAGAAGGGGGGGACACAGATACGCAGTATTTT
CDR3 length: 16; D gene: NA; clone size: NA; J gene: TRBJ1-2; V gene: TRBV5-4; CDR3 protein: CASSPDGRSFNYGYTF; CDR3 DNA: TGTGCCAGCTCCCCCGATGGCAGATCATTCAATTATGGCTACACCTTC
CDR3 length: 13; D gene: NA; clone size: NA; J gene: TRBJ1-1; V gene: TRBV6-1; CDR3 protein: CASSEAQNTEAFF; CDR3 DNA: TGTGCCAGCAGTGAAGCACAGAACACTGAAGCTTTCTTT
CDR3 length: 15; D gene: NA; clone size: NA; J gene: TRBJ1-4; V gene: TRBV5-1; CDR3 protein: CASSLAGSTNEKLFF; CDR3 DNA: TGCGCCAGCAGCTTGGCGGGGTCAACTAATGAAAAACTGTTTTTT
CDR3 length: 16; D gene: NA; clone size: NA; J gene: TRBJ2-7; V gene: TRBV23-1; CDR3 protein: CASISTPKRYSYEQYF; CDR3 DNA: TGCGCCAGCATATCCACCCCTAAGCGGTACTCCTACGAGCAGTACTTC
CDR3 length: 15; D gene: NA; clone size: NA; J gene: TRBJ1-1; V gene: TRBV5-1; CDR3 protein: CASSLAPTRQIEAFF; CDR3 DNA: TGCGCCAGCAGCTTGGCCCCTACCCGACAGATTGAAGCTTTCTTT
CDR3 length: 16; D gene: NA; clone size: NA; J gene: TRBJ2-2; V gene: TRBV5-8; CDR3 protein: CASSARDNTNTGELFF; CDR3 DNA: TGTGCCAGCAGCGCCCGGGACAACACGAACACCGGGGAGCTGTTTTTT
CDR3 length: 16; D gene: TRBD1; clone size: NA; J gene: TRBJ2-7; V gene: TRBV6-4; CDR3 protein: CASRKAGTVTTYEQYF; CDR3 DNA: TGTGCCAGTAGAAAGGCCGGGACAGTAACTACCTACGAGCAGTACTTC
CDR3 length: 17; D gene: NA; clone size: NA; J gene: TRBJ1-3; V gene: TRBV4-3; CDR3 protein: CASSQDLLIVNGNTIYF; CDR3 DNA: TGCGCCAGCAGCCAAGATCTCTTGATCGTTAACGGGAACACCATATATTTT
CDR3 length: 14; D gene: TRBD1; clone size: NA; J gene: TRBJ2-7; V gene: TRBV18; CDR3 protein: CASSLRQGTYEQYF; CDR3 DNA: TGTGCCAGCTCGTTGAGACAGGGGACCTACGAGCAGTACTTC
CDR3 length: 14; D gene: NA; clone size: NA; J gene: TRBJ1-2; V gene: TRBV29-1; CDR3 protein: CSARVTILSYGYTF; CDR3 DNA: TGCAGCGCAAGAGTGACAATCCTCAGCTATGGCTACACCTTC
CDR3 length: 15; D gene: NA; clone size: NA; J gene: TRBJ2-7; V gene: TRBV18; CDR3 protein: CASSASQGWTYEQYF; CDR3 DNA: TGTGCCAGCTCGGCTTCACAGGGTTGGACCTACGAGCAGTACTTC
CDR3 length: 14; D gene: TRBD2; clone size: NA; J gene: TRBJ2-7; V gene: TRBV13; CDR3 protein: CASSLRLARYEQYF; CDR3 DNA: TGTGCCAGCAGCTTGAGACTAGCTCGCTACGAGCAGTACTTC
CDR3 length: 14; D gene: TRBD1; clone size: NA; J gene: TRBJ2-7; V gene: TRBV11-2; CDR3 protein: CASSWTGGTYEQYF; CDR3 DNA: TGTGCCAGCAGCTGGACAGGGGGTACCTACGAGCAGTACTTC
CDR3 length: 15; D gene: TRBD1; clone size: NA; J gene: TRBJ2-7; V gene: TRBV5-4; CDR3 protein: CASSPTGTDKSEQYF; CDR3 DNA: TGTGCCAGCAGCCCCACCGGGACAGATAAATCCGAGCAGTACTTC
CDR3 length: 13; D gene: NA; clone size: NA; J gene: TRBJ1-5; V gene: TRBV5-6; CDR3 protein: CASSLGEDQPQHF; CDR3 DNA: TGTGCCAGCAGCTTGGGGGAGGATCAGCCCCAGCATTTT
CDR3 length: 19; D gene: TRBD2; clone size: NA; J gene: TRBJ2-6; V gene: TRBV5-4; CDR3 protein: CASSSRMSWGGSGANVLTF; CDR3 DNA: TGTGCCAGCAGTTCTAGGATGTCGTGGGGGGGCTCTGGGGCCAACGTCCTGACTTTC
CDR3 length: 14; D gene: NA; clone size: NA; J gene: TRBJ2-1; V gene: TRBV29-1; CDR3 protein: CSVAWRGSYNEQFF; CDR3 DNA: TGCAGCGTTGCGTGGCGCGGGTCCTACAATGAGCAGTTCTTC
CDR3 length: 11; D gene: NA; clone size: NA; J gene: TRBJ2-5; V gene: TRBV6-2/TRBV6-3; CDR3 protein: CASSYAETQYF; CDR3 DNA: TGTGCCAGCAGTTACGCGGAGACCCAGTACTTC
CDR3 length: 17; D gene: NA; clone size: NA; J gene: TRBJ2-6; V gene: TRBV2; CDR3 protein: CASSERQTDSGANVLTF; CDR3 DNA: TGTGCCAGCAGTGAGCGGCAGACAGACTCTGGGGCCAACGTCCTGACTTTC
CDR3 length: 15; D gene: TRBD1; clone size: NA; J gene: TRBJ1-2; V gene: TRBV19; CDR3 protein: CASSPQGATSWGYTF; CDR3 DNA: TGTGCCAGTAGCCCGCAGGGGGCGACCTCTTGGGGCTACACCTTC